The clone carrying this TCR beta chain was detected once. Data came from immunoSEQ multiplex PCR; TCRdb stores just in-frame clones and leaves some out. The data show roughly 250,000 clones, with around four fifths seen just once and 5.5% to 7.5% held by the top ten. The data were obtained in a study of blood T cell repertoires in COVID-19. Sequenced input: peripheral blood. The receptor comes from a woman in her sixties with active or convalescent COVID-19.

This chain's CDR3 is CASSARTGPTDTQYF. Here the CDR3 DNA reads TGTGCCAGCAGTGCGAGGACAGGGCCCACAGATACGCAGTATTTT. The gene calls are TRBV2 and TRBJ2-3, with 8 bases identical to TRBD1. The trim removed 4 bases at V and 2 bases at J, leaving 5 bases unmatched. The CDR3 has 15 amino acids. CDR1 is SNHLY and CDR2 is FYNNEI in the germline V gene.